A single sample is the source of the 32 T cell receptor beta chains below, sequenced in a study of breast tumors, draining lymph nodes, adjacent tissues. MiXCR, run by TCRdb on the multiplex PCR reads, gives a single entry per CDR3 protein. Of about 11,000 distinct CDR3 sequences in the sample, roughly 34% were seen once. The sequencing input was breast tumor tissue. The receptor set was obtained from a female donor with breast cancer. Some clones in this sample may be carry-over from other donors' samples.

The chain is built from TRBV5-1 and TRBJ2-1; 11 bases fit TRBD2. The CDR3 contains 15 residues. Per germline, CDR1 SGHRS and CDR2 YFSETQ. J lost 6 bases, V lost 4 bases, and 6 bases had no gene match. The CDR3 sequence: CASSRGLADGNEQFF. Written as DNA, the CDR3 is TGCGCCAGCAGCAGGGGACTAGCGGATGGCAATGAGCAGTTCTTC.

The gene calls are TRBV28 and TRBJ2-3; the match to TRBD2 covers 8 bases. CDR1 and CDR2 (germline): MDHEN, SYDVKM. V trimming: 8 bases; J trimming: 2 bases; junction bases outside the gene matches: 6. The CDR3 sequence is 14 residues long. The CDR3 sequence: CASQVAGYTDTQYF. CDR3 in DNA: TGTGCCAGCCAGGTAGCGGGATACACAGATACGCAGTATTTT.

This clonotype occurred many times. V gene TRBV10-3 combines with J gene TRBJ2-1; 11 positions agree with TRBD2. Germline assignment: CDR1 ENHRY and CDR2 SYGVKD. The CDR3 extends over 17 amino acids. The junction had 5 bases not matched to a gene; V was cut back by 0 bases and J by 4 bases. The CDR3 DNA reads as TGTGCCATCAGTGAGTCGACTAGCGGGACACCTTACAATGAGCAGTTCTTC. Protein: CAISESTSGTPYNEQFF.

The chain uses TRBV6-5 and TRBJ2-7; D possibly corresponds to TRBD1 (5 bases). Trimming shortened V by 2 bases and J by 7 bases, and 15 bases separated the two germline ends. Germline assignment: CDR1 MNHEY and CDR2 SVGAGI. This CDR3 has 14 residues. The CDR3 bases are TGTGCCAGCAGTTACATTAATCAGGGCTTTGAGCAGTACTTC. Protein product: CASSYINQGFEQYF.

This clonotype has at least ten counts. V gene TRBV19 combines with J gene TRBJ2-5; 11 bases are shared with TRBD2. Germline loops: CDR1 LNHDA, CDR2 SQIVND (reference sequence). Trimming removed 4 bases from V and 0 bases from J; junction bases left unmatched: 4. The length of the CDR3 is 16 residues. The CDR3, as DNA: TGTGCCAGTAGTACCCGGACTAGCGGGTACCAAGAGACCCAGTACTTC. This gives the protein CASSTRTSGYQETQYF.

The chain is built from TRBV9 and TRBJ1-1; D is perhaps TRBD1 (5 bases). V dropped 2 bases and J dropped 0 bases, with 8 bases sitting between them. Germline CDR1 reads SGDLS; CDR2 reads YYNGEE. The CDR3 length is 14 residues. The CDR3 loop reads CASSVGHMNTEAFF. Here the CDR3 DNA reads TGTGCCAGCAGCGTCGGACATATGAACACTGAAGCTTTCTTT.

The V call is TRBV5-6, the J call TRBJ1-1; perhaps TRBD1 as D (6 bases). Germline V CDR1 and CDR2: SGHDT, YYEEEE. V was clipped by 5 bases and J by 5 bases, with 22 bases between them. There are 16 residues in the CDR3. CDR3 amino acids: CASRLDSGARWTEAFF. The DNA of the CDR3 is TGTGCCAGCAGACTTGATTCGGGGGCGCGGTGGACTGAAGCTTTCTTT. The variable domain in full, with the rest retrieved from reference TRBV5-6 and TRBJ1-1, is DAGVTQSPTHLIKTRGQQVTLRCSPKSGHDTVSWYQQALGQGPQFIFQYYEEEERQRGNFPDRFSGHQFPNYSSELNVNALLLGDSALYLCASRLDSGARWTEAFFGQGTRLTVV.

This clonotype was seen ten or more times. The rearrangement links TRBV7-9 to TRBJ2-4; TRBD2 matches at 7 bases. CDR3 length: 14 amino acids. Per germline, CDR1 SEHNR and CDR2 FQNEAQ (reference sequence). The V and J ends lost 4 bases and 2 bases, in that order; junction bases with no gene match: 2. As DNA, the CDR3 is TGTGCCAGCAGCTCGGGAGGACCCAAAAACATTCAGTACTTC. Protein sequence: CASSSGGPKNIQYF. Supplemented by reference TRBV7-9 and TRBJ2-4, the full variable domain reads DTGVSQNPRHKITKRGQNVTFRCDPISEHNRLYWYRQTLGQGPEFLTYFQNEAQLEKSRLLSDRFSAERPKGSFSTLEIQRTEQGDSAMYLCASSSGGPKNIQYFGAGTRLSVL.

This clonotype was seen many times. This sequence joins TRBV5-1 and TRBJ2-1; unclear D gene. V lost 0 bases and J 10 bases, leaving 11 bases between the germline ends. CDR1 SGHRS and CDR2 YFSETQ come from the germline V gene. The CDR3 has 13 amino acids. CDR3 in amino acids: CASSLEGIREQFF. For the CDR3, the DNA is TGCGCCAGCAGCTTGGAAGGCATCAGGGAGCAGTTCTTC.

The chain links TRBV20-1 to TRBJ2-7; D ambiguous. Germline CDR1 and CDR2: DFQATT and SNEGSKA (reference sequence). This CDR3 contains 12 residues. Trimming left V 7 bases short and J 7 bases short, with 17 bases between. This chain's CDR3 is CSVSGPDGEQYF. CDR3 sequence (DNA): TGCAGTGTTAGTGGCCCTGATGGAGAGCAGTACTTC.

This clonotype was seen repeatedly, ten times or more. V is TRBV7-9 and J is TRBJ1-2; 9 bases are shared with TRBD1. CDR3 length: 12 amino acids. Trimming cost V 8 bases and J 2 bases; bases outside gene matches: 0. Per the germline V gene, CDR1 is SEHNR and CDR2 is FQNEAQ (reference sequence). The CDR3 region is CASGTGNYGYTF. The CDR3 DNA reads TGTGCCAGCGGGACAGGGAACTATGGCTACACCTTC.

This clonotype was recorded at least ten times. V and J are TRBV10-3 and TRBJ2-2; no firm D call. The CDR3 covers 12 residues. Trimming took 2 bases from V and 3 from J, leaving 1 base between them. Germline CDR1 ENHRY, CDR2 SYGVKD. The CDR3 region is CAISEDTGELFF. DNA of the CDR3: TGTGCCATCAGTGAGGACACCGGGGAGCTGTTTTTT.

This clonotype was found once. This chain uses TRBV4-1 with TRBJ1-1; D unclear. Looked up from germline, CDR1 is MGHRA and CDR2 is YSYEKL. This CDR3 contains 16 residues. Between the trimmed V and J ends, which lost 0 bases and 3 bases, there was a span of 14 bases. In DNA, the CDR3 is TGCGCCAGCAGCCAAGATTGGTCAGTTAAGGACACTGAAGCTTTCTTT. Protein: CASSQDWSVKDTEAFF.

The table lists this clonotype with a few counts. The chain joins TRBV28 to TRBJ2-2; TRBD1 aligns across 9 bases. J lost 6 bases, V lost 5 bases, and 4 bases had no gene match. Germline V gene data show CDR1 as MDHEN and CDR2 as SYDVKM. This CDR3 is built from 14 residues. In DNA form, the CDR3 reads TGTGCCAGCAGTCCCGACAGGGGGGCCGGGGAGCTGTTTTTT. As protein: CASSPDRGAGELFF.

This clonotype has a count of ten or more. The gene calls are TRBV7-9 and TRBJ1-2; TRBD1 agrees at 7 bases. The CDR3 totals 16 residues. With V trimmed by 0 bases and J by 0 bases, 4 bases remained unmatched. Germline assignment: CDR1 SEHNR and CDR2 FQNEAQ (reference sequence). Here the CDR3 DNA reads TGTGCCAGCAGCTTAGCGGTGACAGGGTCTAACTATGGCTACACCTTC. Translated, it gives CASSLAVTGSNYGYTF.

Ten or more counts support this clonotype. This chain joins TRBV28 and TRBJ2-5, with D perhaps matching TRBD1 (6 bases). V was clipped by 3 bases and J by 5 bases, with 19 bases between them. CDR1 MDHEN and CDR2 SYDVKM come from the germline V gene. The CDR3 covers 16 residues. CDR3 nucleotides: TGTGCCAGCAGTTTCAGGTCCAGGGGCATTAAGGAGACCCAGTACTTC. This codes for CASSFRSRGIKETQYF.

This clonotype qualifies as medium-sized. V usage is TRBV15 and J usage is TRBJ1-4, with D perhaps matching TRBD1 (5 bases). This CDR3 comprises 12 residues. Per the germline V gene, CDR1 is LNHNV and CDR2 is YYDKDF (reference sequence). V was trimmed by 2 bases and J by 7 bases, leaving 5 bases between them. DNA for the CDR3: TGTGCCACCAGCAGACAGGGTGAAAAACTGTTTTTT. It encodes CATSRQGEKLFF.

To note about this clonotype: Likely a read error: the CDR3 ends without its conserved phenylalanine or tryptophan. It is unclear where the CDR3 begins or ends on the DNA, so no DNA is shown, and the CDR3 is as TCRdb lists it. The V gene is TRBV12-3 or TRBV12-4, the J gene TRBJ1-2. Counting both end residues, the CDR3 totals 11 amino acids. CDR3 amino acids: CASRLYYGYSL.

This clonotype was counted at least ten times. The rearrangement links TRBV5-8 to TRBJ2-1; D remains unclear. CDR3 length: 14 amino acids. The germline V gene encodes CDR1 SGHTS and CDR2 YDEGEE. V was trimmed by 0 bases and J by 8 bases, leaving 12 bases between them. This chain's CDR3 is CASSLAPTADEQFF. The DNA of the CDR3 is TGTGCCAGCAGCTTGGCTCCCACGGCCGATGAGCAGTTCTTC.

This clonotype is deemed medium-sized. The chain uses TRBV20-1 and TRBJ2-5; 12 nucleotides align to TRBD2. This CDR3 region has 16 residues. V dropped 0 bases and J dropped 1; count of bases not matched to a gene: 3. Germline CDR1 and CDR2: DFQATT and SNEGSKA (reference sequence). The CDR3 here is CSARDRLAGAQETQYF. DNA for the CDR3: TGCAGTGCTAGAGATAGACTAGCGGGAGCCCAAGAGACCCAGTACTTC.

This clonotype was detected many times. In DNA, the CDR3 is TGCAGTGCTAGTTACAGGGGGGATACACACAATCAGCCCCAGCATTTT. Encoded protein: CSASYRGDTHNQPQHF. V is TRBV20-1 and J is TRBJ1-5, with TRBD1 matching over 8 bases. V trimming: 3 bases; J trimming: 3 bases; junction bases outside the gene matches: 10. CDR1 is DFQATT, CDR2 SNEGSKA, per germline (reference sequence). CDR3 length: 16 residues.

This clonotype was found many times. This chain connects TRBV5-1 to TRBJ1-4; a weak D match, TRBD1 (6 bases). Germline assignment: CDR1 SGHRS and CDR2 YFSETQ. This CDR3 is built from 17 residues. V shed 6 bases and J shed 2 bases, with 20 bases lying between them. Here the CDR3 DNA reads TGCGCCAGCACCCTGAGGGGGGGTGAGGACACTAATGAAAAACTGTTTTTT. It translates to CASTLRGGEDTNEKLFF. The entire variable domain, with the rest obtained from reference TRBV5-1 and TRBJ1-4, is as follows: KAGVTQTPRYLIKTRGQQVTLSCSPISGHRSVSWYQQTPGQGLQFLFEYFSETQRNKGNFPGRFSGRQFSNSRSEMNVSTLELGDSALYLCASTLRGGEDTNEKLFFGSGTQLSVL.

This clonotype was seen many times. The chain combines TRBV20-1 with TRBJ2-5; 10 nucleotides line up with TRBD2. CDR1 is DFQATT, CDR2 SNEGSKA, per germline (reference sequence). CDR3 length equals 17 residues. V lost 7 bases and J lost 1; bases outside the gene matches: 15. The CDR3 DNA reads TGCAGTGTTTCCGAATACTTTAGCGGGGGGAGCCAAGAGACCCAGTACTTC. It translates to CSVSEYFSGGSQETQYF.

The V and J genes are TRBV7-9 and TRBJ1-6; 7 bases fit TRBD1. The CDR3 spans 14 residues. V dropped 3 bases and J dropped 10; count of bases not matched to a gene: 6. CDR1 is SEHNR, CDR2 FQNEAQ, per germline (reference sequence). The CDR3 DNA follows: TGTGCCAGCAGCTTTCAGGGGGTAGGGTCACCCCTCCACTTT. Its translation is CASSFQGVGSPLHF.

This clonotype was detected once. Sequence at one end of the junction differs from germline and may be a read error. The V call is TRBV2, the J call TRBJ1-6; possibly TRBD1 for D (6 bases). CDR1 and CDR2 (germline): SNHLY, FYNNEI. The CDR3 sequence is 18 residues long. CDR3 sequence (DNA): TGTGCCAGCAGCCTGACAGGTTTGTCAGCCTCGTATAATTCGCCCCTCCACTTT. The encoded protein is CASSLTGLSASYNSPLHF.

By share of the sample, this clonotype is medium-sized. The rearrangement links TRBV20-1 to TRBJ1-2, with TRBD1 as a possible D gene (5 bases). V gave up 1 base and J gave up 3 bases, with 12 bases separating them. The germline CDR1 and CDR2 sequences are DFQATT and SNEGSKA (reference sequence). CDR3 size: 14 residues. The DNA for the CDR3 is TGCAGTGCTAGAGCGGCAGGGTGGGACTATGGCTACACCTTC. Translated: CSARAAGWDYGYTF.

This clonotype came up many times. The chain links TRBV28 to TRBJ2-5; perhaps TRBD2 as D (6 bases). Germline CDR1 reads MDHEN; CDR2 reads SYDVKM. V was clipped by 8 bases and J by 1 base, with 14 bases between them. This CDR3 comprises 14 residues. Here the CDR3 DNA reads TGTGCCAGCGTGTGGGCGGGGACCCAAGAGACCCAGTACTTC. This sequence encodes CASVWAGTQETQYF.

This clonotype came up many times. The chain joins TRBV5-5 to TRBJ1-4; D is ambiguous. The CDR3 extends over 13 amino acids. V shed 4 bases and J shed 7 bases, with 11 bases lying between them. Germline CDR1 reads SGHKS; CDR2 reads YYEKEE (reference sequence). CDR3 nucleotides: TGTGCCAGCAGCCCGAACGCTGGTGAAAAACTGTTTTTT. Residues: CASSPNAGEKLFF.

V gene TRBV6-4 combines with J gene TRBJ1-2; TRBD1 matches at 12 bases. The germline gives CDR1 MRHNA, CDR2 SNTAGT. V was pared by 1 base and J by 3 bases, with 15 bases of the junction left unmatched. This CDR3 is built from 20 residues. CDR3 loop: CASSDFGYNRDRGLDYGYTF. Here the CDR3 DNA reads TGTGCCAGCAGTGACTTCGGGTACAACCGGGACAGGGGGCTTGACTATGGCTACACCTTC.

Concerning this clonotype: This may be a read error: a much more frequent sequence differs by one nucleotide. The chain joins TRBV7-3 to TRBJ2-2, with D tentatively TRBD2 (5 bases). Germline V CDR1 and CDR2: SGHTA, FQGTGA. CDR3 length: 17 amino acids. The V and J ends lost 2 bases and 4 bases respectively, with 17 bases between them. As DNA, the CDR3 is TGTGCCAGCAGCTTAGGAGCGGAGAGAATGAGCACCGGGGAGCTGTTTTTT. Its protein is CASSLGAERMSTGELFF.

This chain joins TRBV20-1 and TRBJ2-1; TRBD2 matches 9 bases. Losses at the gene ends were 1 base for V and 7 bases for J; bases not matched to a gene: 8. The CDR3 runs to 15 residues. Germline V gene lookup returns CDR1 DFQATT and CDR2 SNEGSKA (reference sequence). The CDR3: CSARGGPSGTNEQFF. The CDR3 DNA reads TGCAGTGCTAGAGGGGGGCCTAGCGGGACGAATGAGCAGTTCTTC.

The rearrangement uses TRBV10-3 and TRBJ2-5, with 12 bases identical to TRBD2. This CDR3 is built from 17 residues. From germline, CDR1 is ENHRY and CDR2 SYGVKD. J lost 5 bases, V lost 5 bases, and 12 bases had no gene match. Written as DNA, the CDR3 is TGTGCCATCAGTAAGACTAGCGGGAGTTGGATGGGGGAGACCCAGTACTTC. This translates into CAISKTSGSWMGETQYF.